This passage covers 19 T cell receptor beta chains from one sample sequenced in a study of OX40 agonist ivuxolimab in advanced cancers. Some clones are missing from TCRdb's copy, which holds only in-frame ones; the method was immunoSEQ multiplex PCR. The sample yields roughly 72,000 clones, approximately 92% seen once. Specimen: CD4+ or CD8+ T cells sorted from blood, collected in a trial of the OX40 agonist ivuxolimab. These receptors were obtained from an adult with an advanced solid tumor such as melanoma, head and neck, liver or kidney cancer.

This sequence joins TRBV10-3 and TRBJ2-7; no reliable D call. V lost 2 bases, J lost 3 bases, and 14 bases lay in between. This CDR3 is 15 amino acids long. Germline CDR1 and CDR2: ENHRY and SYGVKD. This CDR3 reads CAISETHRANYEQYF. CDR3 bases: TGTGCCATCAGTGAGACGCACAGAGCCAACTACGAGCAGTACTTC.

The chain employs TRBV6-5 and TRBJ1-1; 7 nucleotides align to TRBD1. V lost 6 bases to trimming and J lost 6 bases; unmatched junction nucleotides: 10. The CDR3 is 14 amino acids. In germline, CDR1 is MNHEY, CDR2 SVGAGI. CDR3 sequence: CASRRQGGMAEAFF. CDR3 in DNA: TGTGCCAGCAGGCGACAGGGAGGTATGGCTGAAGCTTTCTTT.

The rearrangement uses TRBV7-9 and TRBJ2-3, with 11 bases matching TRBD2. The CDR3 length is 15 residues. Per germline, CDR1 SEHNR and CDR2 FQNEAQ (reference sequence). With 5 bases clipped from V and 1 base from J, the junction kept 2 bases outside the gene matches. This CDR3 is CASSRGLAGTDTQYF. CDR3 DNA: TGTGCCAGCAGCCGGGGACTAGCGGGCACAGATACGCAGTATTTT. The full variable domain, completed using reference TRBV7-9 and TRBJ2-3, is DTGVSQNPRHKITKRGQNVTFRCDPISEHNRLYWYRQTLGQGPEFLTYFQNEAQLEKSRLLSDRFSAERPKGSFSTLEIQRTEQGDSAMYLCASSRGLAGTDTQYFGPGTRLTVL.

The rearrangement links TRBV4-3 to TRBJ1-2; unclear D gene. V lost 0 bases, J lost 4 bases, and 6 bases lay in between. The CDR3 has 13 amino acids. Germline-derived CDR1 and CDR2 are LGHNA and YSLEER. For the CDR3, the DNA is TGCGCCAGCAGCCAAGATCAGAGCTATGGCTACACCTTC. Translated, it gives CASSQDQSYGYTF.

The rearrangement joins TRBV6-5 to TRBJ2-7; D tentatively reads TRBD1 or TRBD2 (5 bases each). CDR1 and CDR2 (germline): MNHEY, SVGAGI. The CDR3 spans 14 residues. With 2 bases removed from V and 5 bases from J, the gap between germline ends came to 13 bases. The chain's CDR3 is CASSYVGPPHEQYF. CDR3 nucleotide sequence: TGTGCCAGCAGTTACGTGGGACCGCCCCACGAGCAGTACTTC.

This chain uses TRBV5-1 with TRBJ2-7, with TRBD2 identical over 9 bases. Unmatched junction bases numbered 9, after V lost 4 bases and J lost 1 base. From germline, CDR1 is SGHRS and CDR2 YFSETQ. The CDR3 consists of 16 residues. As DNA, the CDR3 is TGCGCCAGCAGCCCCCTTCCACTAGCGGGTTCCTACGAGCAGTACTTC. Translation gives CASSPLPLAGSYEQYF.

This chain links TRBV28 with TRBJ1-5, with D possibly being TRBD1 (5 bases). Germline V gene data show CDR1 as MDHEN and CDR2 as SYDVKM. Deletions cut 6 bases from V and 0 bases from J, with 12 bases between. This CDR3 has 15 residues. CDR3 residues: CASRGGGYSNQPQHF. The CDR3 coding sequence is TGTGCCAGCAGGGGGGGAGGGTATAGCAATCAGCCCCAGCATTTT.

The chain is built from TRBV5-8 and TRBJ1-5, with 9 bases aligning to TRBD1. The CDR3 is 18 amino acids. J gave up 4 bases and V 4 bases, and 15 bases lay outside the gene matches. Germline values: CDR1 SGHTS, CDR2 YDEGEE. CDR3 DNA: TGTGCCAGCAGCCCGAACTCCGGGACAGGGTTGGGAAATCAGCCCCAGCATTTT. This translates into CASSPNSGTGLGNQPQHF. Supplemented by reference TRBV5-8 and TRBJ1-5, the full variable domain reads EAGVTQSPTHLIKTRGQQATLRCSPISGHTSVYWYQQALGLGLQFLLWYDEGEERNRGNFPPRFSGRQFPNYSSELNVNALELEDSALYLCASSPNSGTGLGNQPQHFGDGTRLSIL.

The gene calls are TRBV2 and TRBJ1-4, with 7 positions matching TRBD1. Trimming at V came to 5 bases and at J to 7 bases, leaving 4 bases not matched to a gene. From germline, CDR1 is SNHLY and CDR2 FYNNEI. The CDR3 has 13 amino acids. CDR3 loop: CASSRGQAEKLFF. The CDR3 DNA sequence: TGTGCCAGCAGTAGAGGACAGGCTGAAAAACTGTTTTTT.

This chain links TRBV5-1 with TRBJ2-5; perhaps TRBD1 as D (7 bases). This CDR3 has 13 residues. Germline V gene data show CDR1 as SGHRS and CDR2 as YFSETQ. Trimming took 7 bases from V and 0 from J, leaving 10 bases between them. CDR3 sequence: CASGGTDQETQYF. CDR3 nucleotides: TGCGCCAGCGGGGGGACAGACCAAGAGACCCAGTACTTC.

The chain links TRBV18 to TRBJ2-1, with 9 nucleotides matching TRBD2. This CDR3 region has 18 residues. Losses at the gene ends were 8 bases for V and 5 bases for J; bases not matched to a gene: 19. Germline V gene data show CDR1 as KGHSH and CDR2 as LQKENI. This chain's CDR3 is CASNLLRGGDGAHNEQFF. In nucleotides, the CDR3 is TGTGCCAGCAACCTCCTCCGCGGGGGGGACGGTGCTCACAATGAGCAGTTCTTC.

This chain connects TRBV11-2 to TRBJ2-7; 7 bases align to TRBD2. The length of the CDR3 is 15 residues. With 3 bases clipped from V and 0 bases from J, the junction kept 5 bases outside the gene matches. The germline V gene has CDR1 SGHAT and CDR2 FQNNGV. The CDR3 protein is CASSFVAGNSYEQYF. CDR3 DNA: TGTGCCAGCAGCTTCGTAGCGGGCAACTCCTACGAGCAGTACTTC.

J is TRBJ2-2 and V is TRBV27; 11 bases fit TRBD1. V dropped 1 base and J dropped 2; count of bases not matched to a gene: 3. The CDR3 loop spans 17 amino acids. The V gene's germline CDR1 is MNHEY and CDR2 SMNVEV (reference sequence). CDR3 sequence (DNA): TGTGCCAGCAGTTTATTCGGACAGGGGGCAAACACCGGGGAGCTGTTTTTT. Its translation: CASSLFGQGANTGELFF.

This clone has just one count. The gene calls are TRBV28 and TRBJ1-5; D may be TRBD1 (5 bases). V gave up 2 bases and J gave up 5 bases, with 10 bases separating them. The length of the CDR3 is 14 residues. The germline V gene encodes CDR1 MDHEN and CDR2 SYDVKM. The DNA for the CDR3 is TGTGCCAGCAGTTTAGGGGGGATAGATCAGCCCCAGCATTTT. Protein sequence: CASSLGGIDQPQHF.

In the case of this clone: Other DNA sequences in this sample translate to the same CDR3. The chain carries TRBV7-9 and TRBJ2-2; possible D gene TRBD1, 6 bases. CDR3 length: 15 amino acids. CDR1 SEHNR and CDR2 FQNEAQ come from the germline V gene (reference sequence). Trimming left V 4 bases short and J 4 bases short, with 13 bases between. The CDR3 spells CASSSWTASTGELFF. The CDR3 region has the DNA TGTGCCAGCAGCTCCTGGACAGCCTCCACCGGGGAGCTGTTTTTT.

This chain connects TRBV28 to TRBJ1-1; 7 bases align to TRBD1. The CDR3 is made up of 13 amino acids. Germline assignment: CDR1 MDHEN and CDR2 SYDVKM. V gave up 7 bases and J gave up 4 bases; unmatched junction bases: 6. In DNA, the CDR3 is TGTGCCAGCAACCCGACAGGGAGCACTGAAGCTTTCTTT. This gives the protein CASNPTGSTEAFF.

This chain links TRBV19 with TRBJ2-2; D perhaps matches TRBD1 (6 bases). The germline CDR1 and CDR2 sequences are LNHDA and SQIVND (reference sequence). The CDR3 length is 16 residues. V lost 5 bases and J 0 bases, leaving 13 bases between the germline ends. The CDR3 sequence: CASSVSGQTNTGELFF. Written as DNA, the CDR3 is TGTGCCAGTAGTGTATCAGGACAGACGAACACCGGGGAGCTGTTTTTT.

The CDR3 coding sequence is TGTGCCAGCAGCTTGGGACCCACCTCCGGCAATTCACCCCTCCACTTT. Protein sequence: CASSLGPTSGNSPLHF. The chain is built from TRBV5-5 and TRBJ1-6; no firm D call. This CDR3 is 16 amino acids long. Germline CDR1 and CDR2: SGHKS and YYEKEE (reference sequence). Trimming took off 0 bases at V and 7 bases at J, with 14 bases between the two ends. Using reference TRBV5-5 and TRBJ1-6 for the parts outside the CDR3, the full variable domain is DAGVTQSPTHLIKTRGQQVTLRCSPISGHKSVSWYQQVLGQGPQFIFQYYEKEERGRGNFPDRFSARQFPNYSSELNVNALLLGDSALYLCASSLGPTSGNSPLHFGNGTRLTVT.

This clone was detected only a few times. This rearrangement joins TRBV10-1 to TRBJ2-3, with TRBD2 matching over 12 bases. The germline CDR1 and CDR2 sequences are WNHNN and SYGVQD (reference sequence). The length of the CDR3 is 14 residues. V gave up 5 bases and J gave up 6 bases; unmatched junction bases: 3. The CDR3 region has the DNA TGCGCCAGCAGTAGGACTAGCGGGGTTGATACGCAGTATTTT. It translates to CASSRTSGVDTQYF.